This T cell receptor (beta chain) stems from a study of blood T cell repertoires in COVID-19. Study details: There were acute and convalescent COVID-19 samples, and they came from the United States, Italy and Spain. PBMCs, B-cell-depleted T cells, or T cells provided the cDNA or gDNA that made up the material.

As handled by the study authors: Estimation of nucleated cell counts relied on the amplification of reference gene primers. Assay: immunoSEQ multiplex PCR; the TCRdb copy retains only in-frame clones and omits some. The V and J calls and clone size come from that table; D and trimming were worked out from the DNA. The sample lists about 220,000 clones, about 86% occurring once. V trimming: 6 bases; J trimming: 1 base; junction bases outside the gene matches: 10. CDR3 length equals 16 residues. Germline assignment: CDR1 SNHLY and CDR2 FYNNEI. The source material was peripheral blood. This receptor was taken from a woman in her thirties who had recovered from COVID-19. This chain joins TRBV2 and TRBJ2-5; 8 bases agree with TRBD2. CDR3 sequence reads: CASRTSTGGIQETQYF. The CDR3 DNA follows: TGTGCCAGCAGAACCTCGACGGGGGGGATCCAAGAGACCCAGTACTTC. Together with reference TRBV2 and TRBJ2-5, the CDR3 gives the full variable domain: EPEVTQTPSHQVTQMGQEVILRCVPISNHLYFYWYRQILGQKVEFLVSFYNNEISEKSEIFDDQFSVERPDGSNFTLKIRSTKLEDSAMYFCASRTSTGGIQETQYFGPGTRLLVL.